This T cell receptor (beta chain) was obtained from a study of blood T cell repertoires in COVID-19. Produced via immunoSEQ multiplex PCR; TCRdb's table is partial and in-frame only. The sample lists under 300,000 clones; under 90% were seen once. The CDR3 contains 16 residues. Germline V gene sequence: CDR1 SGHAT, CDR2 FQNNGV. Trimming took 3 bases from V and 4 from J; bases not matched to a gene: 10. Sequenced input: peripheral blood. The chain joins TRBV11-2 to TRBJ2-5; 8 bases are shared with TRBD1. The receptor's source is a man aged 50 to 59 with acute or convalescent COVID-19. The CDR3 spells CASSLAGGAGRETQYF. The CDR3 DNA sequence: TGTGCCAGCAGCTTGGCAGGGGGCGCGGGACGAGAGACCCAGTACTTC.